Listed below are T cell receptor beta chains from one sample, sequenced in a study of T cells in Graves' hyperthyroidism and ophthalmopathy. TCRdb re-called the multiplex PCR reads through MiXCR, storing one row per CDR3 protein. This sample has approximately 380,000 distinct CDR3 sequences, with around 15% found just once. Specimen: blood. The receptors here all came from a man in his fifties or sixties with Graves' ophthalmopathy. Both conserved end residues are part of each CDR3. A D gene is named only where the DNA matches it firmly. Not all rows give a size; the values are once, few, many and, for expanded clones, a class.

V gene: TRBV6-5; J gene: TRBJ2-7; D gene: TRBD2; clone size: .; CDR3 protein: CASSSPGLVEYEQYF; CDR3 DNA: TGTGCCAGCAGTTCTCCAGGACTAGTGGAATACGAGCAGTACTTC
V gene: TRBV11-2; J gene: TRBJ1-5; D gene: .; clone size: many; CDR3 protein: CASSLAGRYSNQPQHF; CDR3 DNA: TGTGCCAGCAGCTTAGCGGGCAGGTATAGCAATCAGCCCCAGCATTTT
V gene: TRBV7-9; J gene: TRBJ2-5; D gene: .; clone size: .; CDR3 protein: CASSLEGTVRGETQYF; CDR3 DNA: TGTGCCAGCAGCTTAGAGGGGACGGTCAGGGGAGAGACCCAGTACTTC
V gene: TRBV5-1; J gene: TRBJ2-1; D gene: .; clone size: many; CDR3 protein: CASSPDILGQFF; CDR3 DNA: TGCGCCAGCAGCCCAGACATCTTGGGGCAGTTCTTC
V gene: TRBV29-1; J gene: TRBJ1-3; D gene: .; clone size: many; CDR3 protein: CSVAARAAGNTIYF; CDR3 DNA: TGCAGCGTTGCCGCTCGGGCAGCTGGAAACACCATATATTTT
V gene: TRBV11-2; J gene: TRBJ2-1; D gene: .; clone size: .; CDR3 protein: CASSLEPSELNEQFF; CDR3 DNA: TGTGCCAGCAGCTTAGAACCTAGCGAGCTCAATGAGCAGTTCTTC
V gene: TRBV14; J gene: TRBJ2-1; D gene: TRBD2; clone size: many; CDR3 protein: CASSPGPGLKNEQFF; CDR3 DNA: TGTGCCAGCAGCCCGGGCCCGGGACTAAAGAATGAGCAGTTCTTC
V gene: TRBV15; J gene: TRBJ2-1; D gene: TRBD2; clone size: few; CDR3 protein: CATSRGGTSRGNEQFF; CDR3 DNA: TGTGCCACCAGCAGAGGAGGGACTAGCAGAGGGAATGAGCAGTTCTTC
V gene: TRBV20-1; J gene: TRBJ2-5; D gene: .; clone size: many; CDR3 protein: CSASPQGGRKTQYF; CDR3 DNA: TGCAGTGCTAGCCCTCAGGGGGGGAGAAAGACCCAGTACTTC
V gene: TRBV3-1; J gene: TRBJ2-2; D gene: TRBD2; clone size: once; CDR3 protein: CASSQRAGAETGELFF; CDR3 DNA: TGTGCCAGCAGCCAAAGAGCGGGGGCAGAGACCGGGGAGCTGTTTTTT
V gene: TRBV6-1; J gene: TRBJ1-4; D gene: .; clone size: many; CDR3 protein: CASRDGTTTNEKLFF; CDR3 DNA: TGTGCCAGCAGGGACGGGACCACAACTAATGAAAAACTGTTTTTT
V gene: TRBV2; J gene: TRBJ1-1; D gene: TRBD1; clone size: many; CDR3 protein: CASREMTGTVLYTEAFF; CDR3 DNA: TGTGCCAGCAGGGAGATGACCGGGACAGTTTTGTACACTGAAGCTTTCTTT
V gene: TRBV6-5; J gene: TRBJ2-7; D gene: .; clone size: many; CDR3 protein: CASSYSNPGNYEQYF; CDR3 DNA: TGTGCCAGCAGTTACTCGAACCCCGGGAACTACGAGCAGTACTTC
V gene: TRBV7-2; J gene: TRBJ2-1; D gene: TRBD2; clone size: few; CDR3 protein: CASSSGTSGPISYNEQFF; CDR3 DNA: TGTGCCAGCAGCTCTGGGACTAGCGGGCCTATTTCCTACAATGAGCAGTTCTTC
V gene: TRBV20-1; J gene: TRBJ2-5; D gene: .; clone size: many; CDR3 protein: CSARQGTRETQYF; CDR3 DNA: TGCAGTGCTAGACAGGGTACCAGAGAGACCCAGTACTTC
V gene: TRBV12-5; J gene: TRBJ2-5; D gene: TRBD1; clone size: .; CDR3 protein: CASGLTGTGGDQYF; CDR3 DNA: TGTGCTAGTGGTTTAACCGGGACAGGGGGGGACCAGTACTTC
V gene: TRBV7-9; J gene: TRBJ2-1; D gene: TRBD2; clone size: .; CDR3 protein: CASSFKTSELNNEQFF; CDR3 DNA: TGTGCCAGCAGCTTTAAGACTAGCGAGCTTAACAATGAGCAGTTCTTC
V gene: TRBV29-1; J gene: TRBJ2-3; D gene: .; clone size: many; CDR3 protein: CSVESARDTQYF; CDR3 DNA: TGCAGCGTTGAATCTGCGCGCGATACGCAGTATTTT
V gene: TRBV20-1; J gene: TRBJ2-1; D gene: TRBD2; clone size: many; CDR3 protein: CSAQLAGGGPYNEQFF; CDR3 DNA: TGCAGTGCCCAACTAGCGGGAGGGGGTCCCTACAATGAGCAGTTCTTC
V gene: TRBV2; J gene: TRBJ2-5; D gene: TRBD1; clone size: few; CDR3 protein: CASNHRDRVETQYF; CDR3 DNA: TGTGCCAGCAACCACCGGGACAGGGTCGAGACCCAGTACTTC
V gene: TRBV14; J gene: TRBJ2-7; D gene: TRBD2; clone size: many; CDR3 protein: CASSQYRGSGYEQYF; CDR3 DNA: TGTGCCAGCAGCCAATATCGCGGGAGCGGCTACGAGCAGTACTTC
V gene: TRBV24-1; J gene: TRBJ1-1; D gene: .; clone size: many; CDR3 protein: CATSEGGANTEAFF; CDR3 DNA: TGTGCCACCAGTGAAGGGGGAGCGAACACTGAAGCTTTCTTT
V gene: TRBV9; J gene: TRBJ1-2; D gene: .; clone size: .; CDR3 protein: CASSVGVGLEGYTF; CDR3 DNA: TGTGCCAGCAGCGTAGGTGTGGGGTTGGAGGGCTACACCTTC
V gene: TRBV25-1; J gene: TRBJ1-2; D gene: .; clone size: few; CDR3 protein: CASSEWDRTLGDGYTF; CDR3 DNA: TGTGCCAGCAGTGAATGGGACCGCACTTTAGGAGATGGCTACACCTTC
V gene: TRBV29-1; J gene: TRBJ2-3; D gene: .; clone size: many; CDR3 protein: CSVDRRTGTDTQYF; CDR3 DNA: TGCAGCGTTGACCGTCGTACGGGCACAGATACGCAGTATTTT
V gene: TRBV5-1; J gene: TRBJ2-7; D gene: .; clone size: few; CDR3 protein: CASSLNVRRSPYEQYF; CDR3 DNA: TGCGCCAGCAGCTTGAACGTCCGTCGGAGTCCCTACGAGCAGTACTTC